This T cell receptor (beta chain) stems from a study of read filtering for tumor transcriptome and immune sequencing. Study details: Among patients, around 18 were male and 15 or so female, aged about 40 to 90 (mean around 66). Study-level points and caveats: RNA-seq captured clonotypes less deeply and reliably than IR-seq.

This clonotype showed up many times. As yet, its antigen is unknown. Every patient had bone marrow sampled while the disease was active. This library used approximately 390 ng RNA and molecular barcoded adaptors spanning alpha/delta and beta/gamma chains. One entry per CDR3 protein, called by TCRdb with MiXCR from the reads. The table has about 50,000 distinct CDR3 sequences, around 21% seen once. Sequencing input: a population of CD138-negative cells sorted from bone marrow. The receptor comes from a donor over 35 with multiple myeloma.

The CDR3 loop reads CASSPEIRTRSGELFF. In DNA form, the CDR3 reads TGCGCCAGCAGTCCCGAAATTCGGACTAGGTCCGGGGAGCTGTTTTTT. This sequence joins TRBV5-1 and TRBJ2-2, with 7 bases identical to TRBD2. V shed 5 bases and J 6 bases; nucleotides not matched to a gene: 13. This CDR3 comprises 16 residues. Germline-derived CDR1 and CDR2 are SGHRS and YFSETQ.